This record looks at one TCR beta chain sequence and its context. The target antigen is unknown. Germline CDR1 reads MNHEY; CDR2 reads SVGAGI. Unmatched junction bases numbered 13, after V lost 8 bases and J lost 10 bases. The CDR3 contains 15 residues. This sample was taken from a study of T-cell memory formation after mild COVID-19. At the level of the study: TCR clusters were largely donor specific. Study-wide points: There was a balanced CD4/CD8 profile in clones contracting day 15 to 85, and later expanders leaned CD4+.

The authors produced TCR alpha and TCR beta cDNA libraries with sample barcodes and UMIs by 5'RACE using constant-segment primers. TCRdb processed the 5' RACE reads anew with MiXCR; each CDR3 protein has one entry. The table lists fewer than 650,000 distinct CDR3 sequences, roughly 20% of them singletons. This clonotype was obtained from an adult woman who had mild COVID-19 (a few samples of this study predate the infection). Cell type and time point are not known. What was sequenced was PBMCs or a T cell subset sorted from them (not recorded which). This chain connects TRBV6-5 to TRBJ2-6, with 8 bases lining up with TRBD1. In nucleotides, the CDR3 is TGTGCCAGCCGAACCGACAGGGGCCAAATTAACGTCCTGACTTTC. Translated, it gives CASRTDRGQINVLTF.